A single T cell receptor beta chain is shown here with its context. Individuals aged about 18 to 89 years were recruited from roughly 22 US areas. The data derive from a study of blood T cell repertoires in COVID-19. Study at large: Acute and convalescent COVID-19 specimens originated in the United States, Italy and Spain. In each case, the material was cDNA or gDNA derived from T cells, B-cell-depleted T cells, or PBMCs.

The V and J ends lost 4 bases and 9 bases respectively, with 10 bases between them. Germline CDR1 SGHTA, CDR2 FQGTGA. CDR3 length equals 12 residues. Methods used by the authors: Cell counts per sample came from amplifying reference gene primers. Using immunoSEQ multiplex PCR, the repertoire was profiled, and TCRdb retains in-frame clones only, with some absent. Clone size and V and J calls were adopted from that table, with D and trimming inferred from the DNA. The sample consists of approximately 170,000 clones, less than 85% of them appearing once. The TCR comes from a woman aged 50 to 65 who had recovered from COVID-19. The J gene is TRBJ2-1, the V gene TRBV7-3; D is perhaps TRBD2 (5 bases). Sequenced input: PBMCs or T cells enriched from blood (not recorded which). The CDR3 reads CASSSRAGEQFF. The CDR3 nucleotides read TGTGCCAGCAGCTCGAGGGCGGGTGAGCAGTTCTTC.